This T cell receptor (beta chain) was documented in a study of long-term antiretroviral therapy in people with HIV. The V gene lost 4 bases and the J gene lost 7 bases, with 16 bases spanning the gap. From germline, CDR1 is MNHEY and CDR2 SVGAGI. This CDR3 has 15 amino acids. Study-wide points: Transplant-donor-level diversity was not reached after ART, though diversity increased. The ART regimens used between about 2004 and 2017 may be less effective than current ones. Versus controls, repertoires in people with HIV had narrower CDR3 length ranges.

The immunoSEQ assay was v3.0, run at survey level. Repertoires were generated with immunoSEQ multiplex PCR, while TCRdb's copy carries only in-frame clones and drops some. This repertoire shows 30,000 to 40,000 clones, around 75% found once; its top ten account for roughly 3.2%. As concerns this clone: Its antigen is unidentified.

Sequences were derived from unsorted PBMCs, sampled 1.9 years after starting antiretroviral therapy. The receptor was derived from a man between 18 and 29 years old with HIV. This chain joins TRBV6-5 and TRBJ1-4; D is unresolved. The CDR3 DNA is TGTGCCAGCAGTTGGGAACCCCGGACGGGTGAAAAACTGTTTTTT. It codes for CASSWEPRTGEKLFF.